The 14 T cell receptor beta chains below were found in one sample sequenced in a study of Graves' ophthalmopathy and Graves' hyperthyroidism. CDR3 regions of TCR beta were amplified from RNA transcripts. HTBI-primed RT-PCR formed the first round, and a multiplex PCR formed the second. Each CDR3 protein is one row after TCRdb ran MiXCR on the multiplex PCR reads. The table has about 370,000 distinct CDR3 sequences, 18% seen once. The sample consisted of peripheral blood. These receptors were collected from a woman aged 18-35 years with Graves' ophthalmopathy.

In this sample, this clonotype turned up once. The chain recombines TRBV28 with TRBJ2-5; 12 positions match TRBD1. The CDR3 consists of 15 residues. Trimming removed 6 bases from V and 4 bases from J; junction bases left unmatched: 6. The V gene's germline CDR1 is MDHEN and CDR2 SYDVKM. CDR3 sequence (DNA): TGTGCCAGCAGCGGGACAGGGGGCGGAGGAGAGACCCAGTACTTC. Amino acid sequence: CASSGTGGGGETQYF.

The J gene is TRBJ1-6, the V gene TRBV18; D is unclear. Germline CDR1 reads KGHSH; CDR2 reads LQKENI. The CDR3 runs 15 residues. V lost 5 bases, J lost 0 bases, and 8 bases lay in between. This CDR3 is CASSGYSSYNSPLHF. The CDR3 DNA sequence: TGTGCCAGCTCAGGCTACAGCTCCTATAATTCACCCCTCCACTTT.

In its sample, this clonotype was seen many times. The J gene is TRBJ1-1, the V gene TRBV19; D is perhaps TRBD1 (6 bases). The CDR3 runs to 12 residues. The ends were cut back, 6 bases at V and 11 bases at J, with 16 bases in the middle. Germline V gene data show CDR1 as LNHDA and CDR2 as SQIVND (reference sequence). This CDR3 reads CASSPRGAAAFF. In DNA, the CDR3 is TGTGCCAGTAGCCCCCGGGGGGCGGCTGCTTTCTTT.

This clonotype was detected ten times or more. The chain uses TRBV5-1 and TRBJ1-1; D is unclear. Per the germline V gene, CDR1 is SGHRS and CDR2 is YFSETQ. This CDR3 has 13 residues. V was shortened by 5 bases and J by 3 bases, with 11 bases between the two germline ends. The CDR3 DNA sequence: TGCGCCAGCAGGGACCCTACCGACACTGAAGCTTTCTTT. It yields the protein CASRDPTDTEAFF.

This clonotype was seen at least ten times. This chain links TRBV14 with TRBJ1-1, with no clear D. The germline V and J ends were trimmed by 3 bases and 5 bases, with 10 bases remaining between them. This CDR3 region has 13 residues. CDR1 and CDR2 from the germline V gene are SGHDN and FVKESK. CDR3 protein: CASSHPGRTEAFF. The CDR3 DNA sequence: TGTGCCAGCAGCCACCCCGGCCGGACTGAAGCTTTCTTT.

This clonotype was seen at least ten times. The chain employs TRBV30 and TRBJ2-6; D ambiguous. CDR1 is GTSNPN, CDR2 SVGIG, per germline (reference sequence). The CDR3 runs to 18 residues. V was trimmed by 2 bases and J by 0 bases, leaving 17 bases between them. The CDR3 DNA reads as TGTGCCTGGAGTCTATCGCCAGGCGAAATCTCTGGGGCCAACGTCCTGACTTTC. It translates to CAWSLSPGEISGANVLTF. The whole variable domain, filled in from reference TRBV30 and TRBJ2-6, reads SQTIHQWPATLVQPVGSPLSLECTVEGTSNPNLYWYRQAAGRGLQLLFYSVGIGQISSEVPQNLSASRPQDRQFILSSKKLLLSDSGFYLCAWSLSPGEISGANVLTFGAGSRLTVL.

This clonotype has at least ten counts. Here the CDR3 DNA reads TGTGCCAGCAGTCCTGTCAGATTCAGGCCGACCCAATCCACTGATCGAGCTTTCTTT. Protein: CASSPVRFRPTQSTDRAFF. The chain links TRBV27 to TRBJ1-1; D gene uncertain. CDR1 MNHEY and CDR2 SMNVEV come from the germline V gene (reference sequence). CDR3 length: 19 residues. Trimming stripped 5 bases from V and 10 bases from J, with 35 bases between.

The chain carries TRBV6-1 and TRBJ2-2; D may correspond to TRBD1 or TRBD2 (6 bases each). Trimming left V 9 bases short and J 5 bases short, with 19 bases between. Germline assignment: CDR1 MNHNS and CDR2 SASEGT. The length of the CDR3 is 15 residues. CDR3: CASTLGGSSTGELFF. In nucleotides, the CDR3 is TGTGCCAGTACATTAGGGGGGTCGTCTACCGGGGAGCTGTTTTTT.

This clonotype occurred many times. CDR3 amino acids: CASSPQGLAEQYF. In DNA, the CDR3 is TGTGCCAGTAGTCCCCAGGGACTAGCTGAGCAGTACTTC. This chain connects TRBV19 to TRBJ2-7; 9 nucleotides agree with TRBD2. There are 13 residues in the CDR3. The V gene end was trimmed by 5 bases and the J gene end by 7 bases; junction bases not matched to a gene: 6. The V gene's germline CDR1 is LNHDA and CDR2 SQIVND (reference sequence).

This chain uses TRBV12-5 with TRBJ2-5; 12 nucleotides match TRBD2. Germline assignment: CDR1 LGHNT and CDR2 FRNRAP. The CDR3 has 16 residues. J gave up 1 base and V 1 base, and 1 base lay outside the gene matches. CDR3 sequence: CASGLGLAGVQETQYF. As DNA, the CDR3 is TGTGCTAGTGGTTTGGGACTAGCGGGAGTCCAAGAGACCCAGTACTTC.

CDR3 in amino acids: CASSFSGTGSSYEQYF. DNA of the CDR3: TGTGCCAGCAGTTTTTCTGGGACAGGAAGCTCCTACGAGCAGTACTTC. V and J are TRBV7-2 and TRBJ2-5; 8 bases agree with TRBD1. Near its end, the DNA agrees better with TRBJ2-7, so the J call may be wrong. The CDR3 spans 16 residues. Germline loops: CDR1 SGHTA, CDR2 FQGNSA.

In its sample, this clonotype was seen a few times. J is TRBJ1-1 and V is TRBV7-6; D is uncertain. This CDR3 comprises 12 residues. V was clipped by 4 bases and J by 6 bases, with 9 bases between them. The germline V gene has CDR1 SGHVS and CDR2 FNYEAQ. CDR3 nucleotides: TGTGCCAGCAGCTCCGGGATCTCTGAAGCTTTCTTT. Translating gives CASSSGISEAFF.

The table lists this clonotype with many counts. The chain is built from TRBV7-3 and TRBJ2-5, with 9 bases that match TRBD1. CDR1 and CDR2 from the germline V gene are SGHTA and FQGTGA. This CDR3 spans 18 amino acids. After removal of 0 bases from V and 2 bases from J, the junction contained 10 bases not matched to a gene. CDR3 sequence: CASSLTGGQGPQQETQYF. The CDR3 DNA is TGTGCCAGCAGCTTAACGGGGGGACAGGGACCGCAGCAAGAGACCCAGTACTTC.

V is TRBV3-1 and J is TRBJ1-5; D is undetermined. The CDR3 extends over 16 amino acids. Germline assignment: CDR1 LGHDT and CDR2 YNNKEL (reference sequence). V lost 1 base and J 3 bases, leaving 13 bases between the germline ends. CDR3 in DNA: TGTGCCAGCAGCCAAGGAGCCGTCGCGGCCAATCAGCCCCAGCATTTT. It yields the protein CASSQGAVAANQPQHF.